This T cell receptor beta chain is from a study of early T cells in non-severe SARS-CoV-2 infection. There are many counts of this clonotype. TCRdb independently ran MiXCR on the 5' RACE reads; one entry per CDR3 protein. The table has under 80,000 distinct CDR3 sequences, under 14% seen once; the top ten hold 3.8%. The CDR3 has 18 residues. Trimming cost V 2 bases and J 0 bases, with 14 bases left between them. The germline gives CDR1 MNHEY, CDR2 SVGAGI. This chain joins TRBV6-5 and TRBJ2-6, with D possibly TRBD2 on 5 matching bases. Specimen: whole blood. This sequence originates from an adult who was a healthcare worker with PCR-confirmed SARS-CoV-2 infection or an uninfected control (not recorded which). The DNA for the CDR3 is TGTGCCAGCAGTTACGAGGCACCTAGCCGCTCTGGGGCCAACGTCCTGACTTTC. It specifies CASSYEAPSRSGANVLTF.